This is a list of T cell receptor beta chains from one sample in a study of CD8 T cells in ankylosing spondylitis. TCRdb independently ran MiXCR on the 5' RACE reads; one entry per CDR3 protein. This table holds about 460,000 distinct CDR3 sequences, about 5% found once. Sequencing was carried out using blood, either unsorted or a sorted T cell fraction (not recorded which). The source of these receptors is a male donor with ankylosing spondylitis. Both conserved end residues are part of each CDR3. A D gene is named only where the DNA matches it firmly. Clone sizes are given selectively: once, few, many, or a class where the clone is expanded.

d_gene: NA; j_gene: TRBJ2-3; abundance: many; v_gene: TRBV9; CDR3aa: CASTRDGRGDTQYF; CDR3nt: TGTGCCAGTACGAGGGACGGACGGGGAGATACGCAGTATTTT
d_gene: NA; j_gene: TRBJ1-2; abundance: many; v_gene: TRBV6-1; CDR3aa: CASSEALDGGYTF; CDR3nt: TGTGCCAGCAGTGAAGCCCTGGACGGAGGCTACACCTTC
d_gene: NA; j_gene: TRBJ1-6; abundance: many; v_gene: TRBV6-1; CDR3aa: CASTAILPNSPLHF; CDR3nt: TGTGCCAGCACCGCGATCCTACCTAATTCACCCCTCCACTTT
d_gene: TRBD2; j_gene: TRBJ2-1; abundance: many; v_gene: TRBV24-1; CDR3aa: CATSEPRGGYNEQFF; CDR3nt: TGTGCCACCAGTGAGCCGCGGGGGGGCTACAATGAGCAGTTCTTC
d_gene: NA; j_gene: TRBJ2-7; abundance: many; v_gene: TRBV7-2; CDR3aa: CASSFASFAYEQYF; CDR3nt: TGTGCCAGCAGCTTCGCGTCTTTCGCCTACGAGCAGTACTTC
d_gene: NA; j_gene: TRBJ2-3; abundance: many; v_gene: TRBV15; CDR3aa: CATSRRPTDTQYF; CDR3nt: TGTGCCACCAGCCGTCGGCCCACAGATACGCAGTATTTT
d_gene: TRBD1; j_gene: TRBJ1-4; abundance: many; v_gene: TRBV7-9; CDR3aa: CASSFRRQGDEKLFF; CDR3nt: TGTGCCAGCAGCTTTAGACGACAGGGGGATGAAAAACTGTTTTTT
d_gene: TRBD2; j_gene: TRBJ2-3; abundance: many; v_gene: TRBV4-3; CDR3aa: CASSRFLAADTQYF; CDR3nt: TGCGCCAGCAGCCGCTTCCTAGCGGCAGATACGCAGTATTTT
d_gene: NA; j_gene: TRBJ1-2; abundance: many; v_gene: TRBV7-2; CDR3aa: CASSLSGSYYGYTF; CDR3nt: TGTGCCAGCAGCTTATCCGGGTCCTACTATGGCTACACCTTC
d_gene: NA; j_gene: TRBJ2-2; abundance: many; v_gene: TRBV7-2; CDR3aa: CASSLSLNTGELFF; CDR3nt: TGTGCCAGCAGCTTATCGCTGAACACCGGGGAGCTGTTTTTT
d_gene: TRBD1; j_gene: TRBJ1-1; abundance: many; v_gene: TRBV12-3/TRBV12-4; CDR3aa: CASRLGDSLYTEAFF; CDR3nt: TGTGCCAGCAGGCTCGGGGACAGCCTTTACACTGAAGCTTTCTTT
d_gene: NA; j_gene: TRBJ1-5; abundance: few; v_gene: TRBV19; CDR3aa: CASYRPGSPSNQPQHF; CDR3nt: TGTGCCAGTTATCGGCCGGGCAGTCCTAGCAATCAGCCCCAGCATTTT
d_gene: NA; j_gene: TRBJ2-5; abundance: few; v_gene: TRBV20-1; CDR3aa: CSASTRGETQYF; CDR3nt: TGCAGTGCTAGTACGAGGGGAGAGACCCAGTACTTC
d_gene: TRBD1; j_gene: TRBJ1-1; abundance: many; v_gene: TRBV20-1; CDR3aa: CSALPGQMEAFF; CDR3nt: TGCAGTGCATTACCGGGACAGATGGAAGCTTTCTTT
d_gene: TRBD1; j_gene: TRBJ2-5; abundance: NA; v_gene: TRBV6-6; CDR3aa: CASSHGQGETQYF; CDR3nt: TGTGCCAGCAGCCACGGACAGGGAGAGACCCAGTACTTC
d_gene: NA; j_gene: TRBJ2-7; abundance: many; v_gene: TRBV5-1; CDR3aa: CASSLSVDSYEQYF; CDR3nt: TGCGCCAGCAGCTTGTCGGTAGACTCCTACGAGCAGTACTTC
d_gene: NA; j_gene: TRBJ1-3; abundance: many; v_gene: TRBV15; CDR3aa: CATSGIQGNTIYF; CDR3nt: TGTGCCACCAGCGGAATTCAGGGGAACACCATATATTTT
d_gene: TRBD1; j_gene: TRBJ1-3; abundance: many; v_gene: TRBV11-2; CDR3aa: CASSLGTGGENTIYF; CDR3nt: TGTGCCAGCAGCTTAGGGACAGGGGGCGAAAACACCATATATTTT
d_gene: NA; j_gene: TRBJ2-1; abundance: NA; v_gene: TRBV11-2; CDR3aa: CASSLEWENYNEQFF; CDR3nt: TGTGCCAGCAGCTTAGAATGGGAAAACTACAATGAGCAGTTCTTC
d_gene: NA; j_gene: TRBJ2-2; abundance: many; v_gene: TRBV5-5; CDR3aa: CASKRLEGRTGELFF; CDR3nt: TGTGCCAGCAAGCGGCTAGAGGGCCGCACCGGGGAGCTGTTTTTT
d_gene: NA; j_gene: TRBJ2-7; abundance: NA; v_gene: TRBV6-5; CDR3aa: CASSYAPIGREQYF; CDR3nt: TGTGCCAGCAGTTACGCCCCCATAGGCCGGGAGCAGTACTTC
d_gene: TRBD2; j_gene: TRBJ2-7; abundance: few; v_gene: TRBV28; CDR3aa: CASRVAGREQYF; CDR3nt: TGTGCCAGCAGAGTAGCGGGTCGCGAGCAGTACTTC
d_gene: TRBD1; j_gene: TRBJ1-5; abundance: many; v_gene: TRBV11-2; CDR3aa: CASSVPRGGGGSNQPQHF; CDR3nt: TGTGCCAGCAGCGTACCCAGGGGAGGGGGCGGAAGCAATCAGCCCCAGCATTTT
d_gene: NA; j_gene: TRBJ1-3; abundance: many; v_gene: TRBV7-2; CDR3aa: CASSFLGSFGNTIYF; CDR3nt: TGTGCCAGCAGCTTTTTGGGATCGTTTGGAAACACCATATATTTT
d_gene: NA; j_gene: TRBJ2-2; abundance: many; v_gene: TRBV29-1; CDR3aa: CSVVKENTGELFF; CDR3nt: TGCAGCGTTGTAAAAGAGAACACCGGGGAGCTGTTTTTT
d_gene: TRBD1; j_gene: TRBJ1-1; abundance: few; v_gene: TRBV27; CDR3aa: CASRRQGERDLQNTEAFF; CDR3nt: TGTGCCAGCAGAAGACAGGGCGAAAGGGACCTACAGAACACTGAAGCTTTCTTT
d_gene: TRBD1; j_gene: TRBJ1-2; abundance: many; v_gene: TRBV27; CDR3aa: CASSSPGRTGNYGYTF; CDR3nt: TGTGCCAGCAGTTCCCCCGGTAGGACAGGGAACTATGGCTACACCTTC
d_gene: TRBD2; j_gene: TRBJ2-3; abundance: few; v_gene: TRBV7-3; CDR3aa: CASSLTLAGLGTDTQYF; CDR3nt: TGTGCCAGCAGCTTAACGCTAGCGGGACTCGGCACAGATACGCAGTATTTT
d_gene: TRBD1; j_gene: TRBJ2-7; abundance: many; v_gene: TRBV18; CDR3aa: CASSLFGTGYEQYF; CDR3nt: TGTGCCAGCTCACTATTCGGGACAGGCTACGAGCAGTACTTC
d_gene: NA; j_gene: TRBJ2-7; abundance: NA; v_gene: TRBV4-2; CDR3aa: CASSQDLRLVYEQYF; CDR3nt: TGTGCCAGCAGCCAAGATCTCCGGCTAGTCTACGAGCAGTACTTC
d_gene: NA; j_gene: TRBJ2-1; abundance: NA; v_gene: TRBV12-3/TRBV12-4; CDR3aa: CASSRQSQGSEQFF; CDR3nt: TGTGCCAGCAGTCGACAGTCCCAGGGAAGTGAGCAGTTCTTC
d_gene: NA; j_gene: TRBJ2-1; abundance: few; v_gene: TRBV20-1; CDR3aa: CSARRVGEGRNEQFF; CDR3nt: TGCAGTGCTAGACGAGTGGGGGAAGGTAGAAATGAGCAGTTCTTC
d_gene: NA; j_gene: TRBJ2-1; abundance: many; v_gene: TRBV29-1; CDR3aa: CSVDGRREPPGGEFF; CDR3nt: TGCAGCGTTGACGGGAGACGAGAACCTCCCGGGGGAGAGTTCTTC
d_gene: NA; j_gene: TRBJ2-2; abundance: many; v_gene: TRBV12-3/TRBV12-4; CDR3aa: CASSFGRANTGELFF; CDR3nt: TGTGCCAGCAGTTTCGGGCGGGCCAACACCGGGGAGCTGTTTTTT
d_gene: NA; j_gene: TRBJ1-5; abundance: NA; v_gene: TRBV4-2; CDR3aa: CASSTPGGRVQPQHF; CDR3nt: TGTGCCAGCAGCACCCCTGGGGGACGTGTCCAGCCCCAGCATTTT
d_gene: TRBD1; j_gene: TRBJ1-2; abundance: many; v_gene: TRBV7-2; CDR3aa: CASSLAYRGSGGYTF; CDR3nt: TGTGCCAGCAGCTTAGCCTACAGGGGGTCGGGTGGCTACACCTTC
d_gene: TRBD2; j_gene: TRBJ2-3; abundance: many; v_gene: TRBV7-9; CDR3aa: CASSRGLAGMADTQYF; CDR3nt: TGTGCCAGCAGCCGGGGACTAGCGGGAATGGCAGATACGCAGTATTTT
d_gene: NA; j_gene: TRBJ1-2; abundance: few; v_gene: TRBV7-9; CDR3aa: CASSLADPSGGGYGYTF; CDR3nt: TGTGCCAGCAGCTTAGCCGACCCGTCAGGCGGGGGATATGGCTACACCTTC
d_gene: TRBD2; j_gene: TRBJ2-2; abundance: many; v_gene: TRBV27; CDR3aa: CASSFRLAGGTNTGELFF; CDR3nt: TGTGCCAGCAGTTTCCGGCTAGCGGGAGGAACGAACACCGGGGAGCTGTTTTTT
d_gene: TRBD1; j_gene: TRBJ1-4; abundance: NA; v_gene: TRBV7-8; CDR3aa: CASSLPGTGGFF; CDR3nt: TGTGCCAGCAGCTTGCCCGGGACAGGGGGGTTTTTT
d_gene: NA; j_gene: TRBJ1-5; abundance: many; v_gene: TRBV20-1; CDR3aa: CSARDWQADQPQHF; CDR3nt: TGCAGTGCTAGAGATTGGCAAGCCGATCAGCCCCAGCATTTT
d_gene: NA; j_gene: TRBJ1-1; abundance: NA; v_gene: TRBV6-2/TRBV6-3; CDR3aa: CASSQRNPGAEAFF; CDR3nt: TGTGCCAGCAGTCAGAGGAACCCGGGGGCTGAAGCTTTCTTT
d_gene: TRBD1; j_gene: TRBJ2-1; abundance: many; v_gene: TRBV4-1; CDR3aa: CASSQSPQGVYNEQFF; CDR3nt: TGCGCCAGCAGCCAAAGTCCCCAGGGGGTTTACAATGAGCAGTTCTTC
d_gene: NA; j_gene: TRBJ1-3; abundance: many; v_gene: TRBV9; CDR3aa: CASSIRPAFPGNTIYF; CDR3nt: TGTGCCAGCAGCATCCGCCCAGCGTTCCCTGGAAACACCATATATTTT
d_gene: NA; j_gene: TRBJ1-2; abundance: NA; v_gene: TRBV3-1; CDR3aa: CASSQVSAYGYTF; CDR3nt: TGTGCCAGCAGCCAAGTTTCGGCCTATGGCTACACCTTC
d_gene: NA; j_gene: TRBJ2-6; abundance: many; v_gene: TRBV6-5; CDR3aa: CASSYTGANVLTF; CDR3nt: TGTGCCAGCAGTTACACAGGGGCCAACGTCCTGACTTTC
d_gene: TRBD1; j_gene: TRBJ2-7; abundance: few; v_gene: TRBV6-1; CDR3aa: CASSTLTDRGPFYEQYF; CDR3nt: TGTGCCAGCAGTACCCTCACCGACAGGGGCCCCTTCTACGAGCAGTACTTC
d_gene: NA; j_gene: TRBJ2-7; abundance: many; v_gene: TRBV7-9; CDR3aa: CASSSRAAYEQYF; CDR3nt: TGTGCCAGCAGCTCAAGAGCAGCCTACGAGCAGTACTTC